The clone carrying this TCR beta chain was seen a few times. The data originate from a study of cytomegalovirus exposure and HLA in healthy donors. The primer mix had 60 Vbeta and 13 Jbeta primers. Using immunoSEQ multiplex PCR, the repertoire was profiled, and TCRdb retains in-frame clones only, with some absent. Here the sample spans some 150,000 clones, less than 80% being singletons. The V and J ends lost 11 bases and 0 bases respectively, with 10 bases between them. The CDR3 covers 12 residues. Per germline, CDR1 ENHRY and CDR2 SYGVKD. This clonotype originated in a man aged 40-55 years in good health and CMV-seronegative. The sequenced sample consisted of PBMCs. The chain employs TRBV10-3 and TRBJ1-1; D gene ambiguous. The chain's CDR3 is CAVHSMNTEAFF. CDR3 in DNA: TGTGCCGTCCACAGCATGAACACTGAAGCTTTCTTT.